The 13 T cell receptor beta chains presented below share a single source sample, sequenced in a study of blood T cell repertoires in COVID-19. Some clones are missing from TCRdb's copy, which holds only in-frame ones; the method was immunoSEQ multiplex PCR. This sample carries about 400,000 clones, about 87% of them seen once, and the ten largest clones take approximately 1.9%. Sequenced: PBMCs or T cells enriched from blood (not recorded which). All receptors come from a man aged 35-49 years in a cohort exposed to, infected with or recovered from COVID-19 (not recorded which).

The genes are TRBV19 and TRBJ1-2, with D tentatively TRBD1 (5 bases). The CDR3 extends over 14 amino acids. V shed 6 bases and J shed 4 bases, with 15 bases lying between them. Germline CDR1 is LNHDA and CDR2 is SQIVND (reference sequence). The CDR3 nucleotides read TGTGCCAGTAGCCCCCGGGGGGACCCCTATGGCTACACCTTC. As protein: CASSPRGDPYGYTF.

V is TRBV5-6 and J is TRBJ2-3; tentatively, D is TRBD1 (6 bases). V was cut by 0 bases and J by 2 bases, with 10 bases left in between. This CDR3 has 15 amino acids. Germline CDR1 SGHDT, CDR2 YYEEEE. The chain's CDR3 is CASSLGQVYTDTQYF. The DNA for the CDR3 is TGTGCCAGCAGCTTGGGACAGGTTTACACAGATACGCAGTATTTT.

The J gene is TRBJ2-2, the V gene TRBV27, with 9 bases that match TRBD2. The CDR3 spans 16 residues. Germline CDR1 is MNHEY and CDR2 is SMNVEV (reference sequence). Trimming removed 5 bases from V and 1 base from J; junction bases left unmatched: 5. The CDR3 reads CASSPQTSGNTGELFF. Written as DNA, the CDR3 is TGTGCCAGCAGTCCCCAGACTAGCGGGAACACCGGGGAGCTGTTTTTT.

This clone has a handful of counts. The genes are TRBV9 and TRBJ2-5; 7 bases are shared with TRBD2. The CDR3 has 15 residues. Germline CDR1 and CDR2: SGDLS and YYNGEE. V trimming: 0 bases; J trimming: 4 bases; junction bases outside the gene matches: 6. The CDR3 sequence: CASSVVAGAIETQYF. Written as DNA, the CDR3 is TGTGCCAGCAGCGTAGTGGCGGGAGCAATAGAGACCCAGTACTTC.

V usage is TRBV29-1 and J usage is TRBJ1-2; TRBD1 agrees at 8 bases. The V segment lost 1 base and the J segment 8 bases; nucleotides outside the gene matches: 3. This CDR3 region has 12 residues. Germline V lookup: CDR1 SQVTM, CDR2 ANQGSEA. The CDR3 DNA reads as TGCAGCGTTGAAGGGACAGGGAACGGCTACACCTTC. Protein product: CSVEGTGNGYTF.

The chain recombines TRBV7-2 with TRBJ2-2; TRBD1 might be the D (6 bases). There are 16 residues in the CDR3. The V gene lost 4 bases and the J gene lost 6 bases, with 18 bases spanning the gap. Germline-derived CDR1 and CDR2 are SGHTA and FQGNSA. The DNA for the CDR3 is TGTGCCAGCAGCTACCTAGGACAGTTTCGGCCCGGGGAGCTGTTTTTT. Amino acid sequence: CASSYLGQFRPGELFF. Full variable domain (missing parts from reference TRBV7-2 and TRBJ2-2): GAGVSQSPSNKVTEKGKDVELRCDPISGHTALYWYRQSLGQGLEFLIYFQGNSAPDKSGLPSDRFSAERTGGSVSTLTIQRTQQEDSAVYLCASSYLGQFRPGELFFGEGSRLTVL.

The J gene is TRBJ1-2, the V gene TRBV5-4; 10 bases match TRBD1. This CDR3 is 13 amino acids long. With 2 bases clipped from V and 8 bases from J, the junction kept 3 bases outside the gene matches. Germline CDR1 is SGHNT and CDR2 is YYREEE (reference sequence). The CDR3 DNA reads TGTGCCAGCAGCTTCTGGGACAGGGGCGGCTACACCTTC. As protein: CASSFWDRGGYTF.

This chain links TRBV18 with TRBJ1-3; D ambiguous. Deletions cut 6 bases from V and 1 base from J, with 10 bases between. The V gene's germline CDR1 is KGHSH and CDR2 LQKENI. The CDR3 extends over 14 amino acids. CDR3 amino acids: CASSRGYSGNTIYF. CDR3 nucleotides: TGTGCCAGCTCGCGAGGGTATTCTGGAAACACCATATATTTT.

This chain links TRBV4-1 with TRBJ1-3; 9 bases match TRBD1. The CDR3 has 16 residues. The germline V gene encodes CDR1 MGHRA and CDR2 YSYEKL. J gave up 8 bases and V 1 base, and 9 bases lay outside the gene matches. Here the CDR3 reads CASSQGSTGGADTIYF. The CDR3 coding sequence is TGCGCCAGCAGCCAAGGGTCTACAGGGGGCGCAGACACCATATATTTT.

The gene calls are TRBV6-5 and TRBJ1-1; TRBD1 might be the D (6 bases). V lost 8 bases and J lost 11, with 18 bases in between. This CDR3 region has 12 residues. CDR1 is MNHEY and CDR2 is SVGAGI in the germline V gene. CDR3 coding DNA: TGTGCCAGCGGAGTACACAGGGACGGCGCTTTCTTT. Translating gives CASGVHRDGAFF.

The chain couples TRBV10-1 to TRBJ2-5; 7 bases fit TRBD1. CDR1 WNHNN and CDR2 SYGVQD come from the germline V gene (reference sequence). V lost 5 bases, J lost 4 bases, and 7 bases stayed unmatched. CDR3 length: 14 residues. The CDR3: CASSHTGVGETQYF. The CDR3 coding sequence is TGCGCCAGCAGTCATACAGGGGTTGGAGAGACCCAGTACTTC.

This clone was detected only once. The rearrangement joins TRBV5-6 to TRBJ2-3, with TRBD2 identical over 9 bases. CDR1 and CDR2 from the germline V gene are SGHDT and YYEEEE. The trim removed 1 base at V and 6 bases at J, leaving 9 bases unmatched. The CDR3 length is 16 residues. This CDR3 reads CASSLILSGRMDTQYF. CDR3 coding DNA: TGTGCCAGCAGCTTGATTCTTAGCGGGAGAATGGATACGCAGTATTTT.

This CDR3 reads CAISGRDSYISGANVLTF. CDR3 nucleotide sequence: TGTGCCATCAGTGGAAGGGACAGCTATATCTCTGGGGCCAACGTCCTGACTTTC. The V gene is TRBV10-3, the J gene TRBJ2-6; 7 positions match TRBD1. Germline V gene lookup returns CDR1 ENHRY and CDR2 SYGVKD. Unmatched junction bases numbered 9, after V lost 4 bases and J lost 0 bases. The CDR3 is made up of 18 amino acids.